These T cell receptor beta chains were read from a single sample in a study of post-analysis software for immune sequencing data. One entry per CDR3 protein, called by TCRdb with MiXCR from the PCR reads. The profile shows about 200,000 distinct CDR3 sequences, over 25% of them singletons. Input material: blood. These receptors were taken from a girl aged 2 to 17 with multiple sclerosis. CDR3s include the opening cysteine and the closing phenylalanine or tryptophan. A D gene is named only where the DNA matches it firmly. A clone size is listed for some rows: how often the clone was seen (once, few, many), or a class if it is expanded.

v_call: TRBV15
d_call: -
clone_size: many
j_call: TRBJ1-2
cdr3_aa: CATSRAKYGYTF
cdr3_nt: TGTGCCACCAGCAGGGCCAAATATGGCTACACCTTC

v_call: TRBV28
d_call: -
clone_size: -
j_call: TRBJ1-4
cdr3_aa: CASRSADGQATNEKLFF
cdr3_nt: TGTGCCAGCCGATCCGCCGACGGACAAGCAACTAATGAAAAACTGTTTTTT

v_call: TRBV27
d_call: -
clone_size: -
j_call: TRBJ1-1
cdr3_aa: CASSLTPPQGGTEAFF
cdr3_nt: TGTGCCAGCAGTCTAACCCCCCCCCAGGGTGGCACTGAAGCTTTCTTT

v_call: TRBV5-1
d_call: -
clone_size: -
j_call: TRBJ2-2
cdr3_aa: CASSLAGPPNTGELFF
cdr3_nt: TGCGCCAGCAGCTTGGCGGGCCCCCCGAACACCGGGGAGCTGTTTTTT

v_call: TRBV7-9
d_call: TRBD1
clone_size: once
j_call: TRBJ1-1
cdr3_aa: CASSRNPGTGVEAFF
cdr3_nt: TGTGCCAGCAGCCGAAACCCCGGGACAGGGGTTGAAGCTTTCTTT

v_call: TRBV15
d_call: -
clone_size: -
j_call: TRBJ2-7
cdr3_aa: CATSRDSRVPEQYF
cdr3_nt: TGTGCCACCAGCAGAGATTCCAGGGTACCCGAGCAGTACTTC

v_call: TRBV7-2
d_call: TRBD1
clone_size: few
j_call: TRBJ1-1
cdr3_aa: CASSRQGMNTEAFF
cdr3_nt: TGTGCCAGCAGCCGACAGGGTATGAACACTGAAGCTTTCTTT

v_call: TRBV6-1
d_call: -
clone_size: few
j_call: TRBJ2-3
cdr3_aa: CASSEEVTRANAQYF
cdr3_nt: TGTGCCAGCAGTGAAGAGGTAACGAGAGCCAATGCGCAGTATTTT

v_call: TRBV12-3/TRBV12-4
d_call: TRBD1
clone_size: -
j_call: TRBJ1-4
cdr3_aa: CASLPGDRDEKLFF
cdr3_nt: TGTGCCAGCCTCCCGGGGGACAGGGATGAAAAACTGTTTTTT

v_call: TRBV24-1
d_call: TRBD1
clone_size: many
j_call: TRBJ2-1
cdr3_aa: CATSDWDRGHNEQFF
cdr3_nt: TGTGCCACCAGTGATTGGGACAGGGGCCACAATGAGCAGTTCTTC

v_call: TRBV5-1
d_call: -
clone_size: few
j_call: TRBJ2-7
cdr3_aa: CASSLTAGSYEQYF
cdr3_nt: TGCGCCAGCAGCTTGACAGCGGGCAGCTACGAGCAGTACTTC

v_call: TRBV28
d_call: -
clone_size: -
j_call: TRBJ1-2
cdr3_aa: CASSLLTERAGYTF
cdr3_nt: TGTGCCAGCAGTTTACTGACGGAGCGGGCTGGCTACACCTTC

v_call: TRBV7-2
d_call: TRBD2
clone_size: many
j_call: TRBJ2-1
cdr3_aa: CASSSIGGGSYNEQFF
cdr3_nt: TGTGCCAGCAGCTCCATTGGGGGGGGATCTTACAATGAGCAGTTCTTC

v_call: TRBV3-1
d_call: -
clone_size: many
j_call: TRBJ2-7
cdr3_aa: CASSQGISYEQYF
cdr3_nt: TGTGCCAGCAGCCAAGGGATTTCCTACGAGCAGTACTTC

v_call: TRBV6-5
d_call: -
clone_size: many
j_call: TRBJ2-1
cdr3_aa: CASSYGQGPWDYNEQFF
cdr3_nt: TGTGCCAGCAGTTACGGGCAGGGGCCATGGGACTACAATGAGCAGTTCTTC

v_call: TRBV7-6
d_call: TRBD1
clone_size: -
j_call: TRBJ2-1
cdr3_aa: CASSSRQGSRNEQFF
cdr3_nt: TGTGCCAGCAGCTCTCGACAGGGGAGTAGAAATGAGCAGTTCTTC

v_call: TRBV28
d_call: TRBD2
clone_size: many
j_call: TRBJ2-5
cdr3_aa: CATSWGLAATWQYF
cdr3_nt: TGTGCCACCTCTTGGGGACTAGCGGCCACCTGGCAGTACTTC

v_call: TRBV27
d_call: TRBD1
clone_size: few
j_call: TRBJ2-7
cdr3_aa: CASGAGGRDEQYF
cdr3_nt: TGTGCCAGCGGGGCAGGGGGCAGGGACGAGCAGTACTTC

v_call: TRBV6-1
d_call: -
clone_size: -
j_call: TRBJ1-1
cdr3_aa: CASSVVNTEAFF
cdr3_nt: TGTGCCAGCAGTGTCGTGAACACTGAAGCTTTCTTT

v_call: TRBV2
d_call: -
clone_size: many
j_call: TRBJ2-3
cdr3_aa: CASSISDTQYF
cdr3_nt: TGTGCCAGCAGCATTTCAGATACGCAGTATTTT

v_call: TRBV6-1
d_call: -
clone_size: many
j_call: TRBJ1-5
cdr3_aa: CASIIDAYSNQPQHF
cdr3_nt: TGTGCCAGCATTATCGATGCGTATAGCAATCAGCCCCAGCATTTT

v_call: TRBV3-1
d_call: TRBD1
clone_size: -
j_call: TRBJ1-2
cdr3_aa: CATSQRGQSYGYTF
cdr3_nt: TGTGCCACCAGCCAGAGGGGACAGTCCTATGGCTACACCTTC

v_call: TRBV10-3
d_call: -
clone_size: few
j_call: TRBJ2-2
cdr3_aa: CAISGGTLNTGELFF
cdr3_nt: TGTGCCATCAGTGGGGGCACACTTAACACCGGGGAGCTGTTTTTT

v_call: TRBV10-3
d_call: TRBD1
clone_size: -
j_call: TRBJ1-1
cdr3_aa: CAIGKGARNTEAFF
cdr3_nt: TGTGCCATCGGGAAGGGGGCGCGGAACACTGAAGCTTTCTTT

v_call: TRBV29-1
d_call: -
clone_size: many
j_call: TRBJ2-3
cdr3_aa: CSVFGGSTDTQYF
cdr3_nt: TGCAGCGTATTCGGCGGGAGCACAGATACGCAGTATTTT

v_call: TRBV24-1
d_call: -
clone_size: many
j_call: TRBJ1-2
cdr3_aa: CATSDLHSSYGYTF
cdr3_nt: TGTGCCACCAGTGATTTGCATTCCAGTTATGGCTACACCTTC

v_call: TRBV21-1
d_call: -
clone_size: many
j_call: TRBJ2-5
cdr3_aa: CASSKAFKNIRLQETQYF
cdr3_nt: TGTGCCAGCAGCAAAGCTTTTAAGAATATAAGGCTCCAAGAGACCCAGTACTTC

v_call: TRBV7-2
d_call: -
clone_size: many
j_call: TRBJ2-3
cdr3_aa: CASSLSYGAGTDTQYF
cdr3_nt: TGTGCCAGCAGCTTATCTTACGGGGCGGGCACAGATACGCAGTATTTT

v_call: TRBV7-9
d_call: TRBD2
clone_size: -
j_call: TRBJ2-1
cdr3_aa: CASSILTSGPTLGQFF
cdr3_nt: TGTGCCAGCAGCATCCTGACTAGCGGGCCTACATTAGGGCAGTTCTTC

v_call: TRBV6-4
d_call: TRBD2
clone_size: -
j_call: TRBJ2-3
cdr3_aa: CASSDSSGGATDTLYF
cdr3_nt: TGTGCCAGCAGTGACTCGAGCGGGGGGGCCACAGATACGCTGTATTTT

v_call: TRBV6-1
d_call: TRBD2
clone_size: -
j_call: TRBJ2-3
cdr3_aa: CASSSGLAGPDTQYF
cdr3_nt: TGTGCCAGCAGTAGCGGACTAGCGGGACCAGATACGCAGTATTTT

v_call: TRBV5-1
d_call: -
clone_size: few
j_call: TRBJ2-2
cdr3_aa: CASSLAGNPGELFF
cdr3_nt: TGCGCCAGCAGCTTGGCCGGCAATCCCGGGGAGCTGTTTTTT

v_call: TRBV20-1
d_call: -
clone_size: many
j_call: TRBJ2-5
cdr3_aa: CSAPRTESQETQYF
cdr3_nt: TGCAGTGCTCCCCGCACGGAGTCTCAAGAGACCCAGTACTTC

v_call: TRBV6-1
d_call: TRBD1
clone_size: -
j_call: TRBJ1-1
cdr3_aa: CAGGTARRGNTEAFF
cdr3_nt: TGTGCCGGGGGGACAGCGAGGAGGGGGAACACTGAAGCTTTCTTT

v_call: TRBV20-1
d_call: TRBD1
clone_size: -
j_call: TRBJ1-1
cdr3_aa: CSAAGQGRTGAFF
cdr3_nt: TGCAGTGCTGCAGGACAGGGGAGGACTGGAGCTTTCTTT

v_call: TRBV5-1
d_call: TRBD1
clone_size: -
j_call: TRBJ2-3
cdr3_aa: CASSPRQGTDTQYF
cdr3_nt: TGCGCCAGCAGCCCCCGACAGGGTACAGATACGCAGTATTTT

v_call: TRBV6-5
d_call: -
clone_size: many
j_call: TRBJ1-5
cdr3_aa: CASRLDTYSNQPQHF
cdr3_nt: TGTGCCAGCAGGCTTGACACGTATAGCAATCAGCCCCAGCATTTT

v_call: TRBV5-1
d_call: -
clone_size: -
j_call: TRBJ1-4
cdr3_aa: CASSGGGNNEKLFF
cdr3_nt: TGCGCCAGCAGCGGTGGGGGGAACAATGAAAAACTGTTTTTT

v_call: TRBV20-1
d_call: TRBD2
clone_size: few
j_call: TRBJ2-3
cdr3_aa: CSAPWTSGGLTDTQYF
cdr3_nt: TGCAGTGCCCCATGGACTAGCGGGGGGCTCACAGATACGCAGTATTTT

v_call: TRBV5-1
d_call: -
clone_size: few
j_call: TRBJ1-1
cdr3_aa: CASSYSGDNTEAFF
cdr3_nt: TGCGCCAGCAGCTATTCAGGGGATAACACTGAAGCTTTCTTT

v_call: TRBV5-6
d_call: -
clone_size: -
j_call: TRBJ1-5
cdr3_aa: CASSAGDTSNQPQHF
cdr3_nt: TGTGCCAGCAGCGCGGGGGACACCAGCAATCAGCCCCAGCATTTT

v_call: TRBV20-1
d_call: -
clone_size: many
j_call: TRBJ1-5
cdr3_aa: CSARDDRQPQHF
cdr3_nt: TGCAGTGCTAGAGATGACCGTCAGCCCCAGCATTTT

v_call: TRBV14
d_call: TRBD1
clone_size: few
j_call: TRBJ2-3
cdr3_aa: CASSRGTGSTDTQYF
cdr3_nt: TGTGCCAGCAGCAGGGGGACAGGCAGCACAGATACGCAGTATTTT

v_call: TRBV6-2/TRBV6-3
d_call: TRBD2
clone_size: few
j_call: TRBJ2-1
cdr3_aa: CASRPRGGPYNEQFF
cdr3_nt: TGTGCCAGCAGGCCCCGGGGGGGTCCCTACAATGAGCAGTTCTTC

v_call: TRBV6-5
d_call: -
clone_size: -
j_call: TRBJ1-2
cdr3_aa: CASSYRPEDGYTF
cdr3_nt: TGTGCCAGCAGTTACCGGCCAGAAGATGGCTACACCTTC

v_call: TRBV2
d_call: TRBD2
clone_size: -
j_call: TRBJ2-1
cdr3_aa: CASSEGWLAGGPSSYNEQFF
cdr3_nt: TGTGCCAGCAGTGAAGGTTGGCTAGCGGGAGGTCCCAGCTCCTACAATGAGCAGTTCTTC

v_call: TRBV6-5
d_call: -
clone_size: many
j_call: TRBJ2-4
cdr3_aa: CASRTGTGRWNIQYF
cdr3_nt: TGTGCCAGCAGGACGGGTACCGGCCGTTGGAACATTCAGTACTTC

v_call: TRBV5-1
d_call: -
clone_size: -
j_call: TRBJ2-7
cdr3_aa: CASRDTPGTYEQYF
cdr3_nt: TGCGCCAGCAGGGACACCCCGGGAACCTACGAGCAGTACTTC

v_call: TRBV20-1
d_call: TRBD1
clone_size: -
j_call: TRBJ1-4
cdr3_aa: CSASQGATNEKLFF
cdr3_nt: TGCAGTGCTTCGCAGGGGGCAACTAATGAAAAACTGTTTTTT

v_call: TRBV15
d_call: -
clone_size: few
j_call: TRBJ1-6
cdr3_aa: CATSRRPGPASFYNSPLHF
cdr3_nt: TGTGCCACCAGCAGACGCCCAGGGCCGGCAAGCTTCTATAATTCACCCCTCCACTTT

v_call: TRBV3-1
d_call: -
clone_size: few
j_call: TRBJ1-1
cdr3_aa: CTSSRAAANTEAFF
cdr3_nt: TGTACCAGCAGCCGCGCCGCTGCGAACACTGAAGCTTTCTTT

v_call: TRBV7-2
d_call: -
clone_size: -
j_call: TRBJ2-3
cdr3_aa: CASNQGDTQYF
cdr3_nt: TGTGCCAGCAACCAGGGGGATACGCAGTATTTT